This passage covers 12 T cell receptor beta chains from one sample sequenced in a study of spatial heterogeneity in lung cancer. Regarding the study as a whole: Mutation counts in tumors were tracked by counts of expanded intratumoral alpha and beta TCRs.

TCRdb reprocessed the 5' RACE reads via MiXCR and lists one record per CDR3 protein. This table has some 7,900 distinct CDR3 sequences, over 5.5% appearing once. The time point is: sample taken at primary tumor resection. What these receptors recognize is not known. Source: lung tumor tissue, taken at surgery. The receptor source for this set is a female donor with early-stage non-small cell lung cancer.

This clonotype qualifies as medium-sized. In a library made to pick up alpha chains, this beta chain is a stray read with a size that means little. The chain uses TRBV18 and TRBJ2-1; 9 bases align to TRBD1. Trimming cost V 4 bases and J 6 bases; bases outside gene matches: 7. Germline CDR1 and CDR2: KGHSH and LQKENI. This CDR3 has 15 residues. The CDR3 nucleotides are TGTGCCAGCTCACACCCGGGACAGGGCACCAATGAGCAGTTCTTC. This codes for CASSHPGQGTNEQFF.

As regards this clonotype: Since the library was made to target alpha chains, this beta chain is a stray read and its abundance is not meaningful. This sequence joins TRBV12-3 or TRBV12-4 and TRBJ2-5; TRBD2 agrees at 11 bases. The ends lost 5 bases at V and 4 bases at J; junction bases unmatched: 6. The CDR3 is 15 residues long. The chain's CDR3 is CASSTRLAGTETQYF. The CDR3 DNA reads TGTGCCAGCAGTACGAGACTAGCGGGAACAGAGACCCAGTACTTC.

By frequency in the sample, this clonotype is medium-sized (0.01 to 0.1%). Because the library targeted alpha chains, this beta chain is an off-target read whose size means little. The gene calls are TRBV5-1 and TRBJ2-5, with no clear D. V lost 3 bases, J lost 5 bases, and 14 bases lay in between. CDR3 size: 14 residues. Germline loops: CDR1 SGHRS, CDR2 YFSETQ. In DNA, the CDR3 is TGCGCCAGCAGCTCCGGAGAGTCCCGCGAGACCCAGTACTTC. Its translation: CASSSGESRETQYF.

This clonotype is medium-sized. This beta chain is an off-target read within a library intended for alpha chains, so its frequency means little. The chain links TRBV11-1 to TRBJ2-2, with no clear D. The CDR3 is 14 residues long. CDR1 SGHAT and CDR2 FQDESV come from the germline V gene (reference sequence). V lost 1 base, J lost 1 base, and 4 bases lay in between. CDR3 DNA: TGTGCCAGCAGCTTAGGGCGGAACACCGGGGAGCTGTTTTTT. Its translation: CASSLGRNTGELFF.

This clonotype is termed medium-sized. This beta chain slipped into a library made for alpha chains as a stray read, so its size is not meaningful. The chain joins TRBV27 to TRBJ2-7; D remains unclear. Germline values: CDR1 MNHEY, CDR2 SMNVEV (reference sequence). V dropped 5 bases and J dropped 2 bases, with 19 bases sitting between them. This CDR3 spans 16 amino acids. This CDR3 reads CASSPYPSYGAYEQYF. The CDR3 DNA sequence: TGTGCCAGCAGTCCGTACCCTTCCTACGGAGCCTACGAGCAGTACTTC.

By its share, this clonotype is medium-sized. This beta chain was picked up by a library intended for alpha chains and is off target, so its count carries little meaning. CDR3 nucleotides: TGCAGTGCTAGAGAGAAAGGGACTAGCGGGAGCGGAGAGACCCAGTACTTC. It encodes CSAREKGTSGSGETQYF. The chain recombines TRBV20-1 with TRBJ2-5; 14 positions match TRBD2. Germline V gene data show CDR1 as DFQATT and CDR2 as SNEGSKA (reference sequence). The length of the CDR3 is 17 residues. With 0 bases clipped from V and 4 bases from J, the junction kept 7 bases outside the gene matches.

By share, this clonotype ranks as medium-sized. A library prepared for alpha chains yielded this beta chain as an off-target read; its size is of little meaning. This sequence joins TRBV28 and TRBJ2-7, with D perhaps TRBD2 (5 bases). The CDR3 runs to 12 residues. V was shortened by 6 bases and J by 6 bases, with 12 bases between the two germline ends. Germline CDR1 MDHEN, CDR2 SYDVKM. The CDR3 coding sequence is TGTGCCAGCAGACCCGACGGGGTCGAGCAGTACTTC. Protein sequence: CASRPDGVEQYF. The variable domain in full, with the rest retrieved from reference TRBV28 and TRBJ2-7, is DVKVTQSSRYLVKRTGEKVFLECVQDMDHENMFWYRQDPGLGLRLIYFSYDVKMKEKGDIPEGYSVSREKKERFSLILESASTNQTSMYLCASRPDGVEQYFGPGTRLTVT.

This clonotype has a count of ten or more. This beta chain turned up in a library designed for alpha chains; as an off-target read, its abundance says little. The chain uses TRBV5-1 and TRBJ2-1; D is ambiguous. The CDR3 runs 14 residues. V dropped 0 bases and J dropped 0 bases, with 4 bases sitting between them. CDR1 is SGHRS, CDR2 YFSETQ, per germline. CDR3 protein: CASSLADSYNEQFF. For the CDR3, the DNA is TGCGCCAGCAGCTTGGCGGACTCCTACAATGAGCAGTTCTTC.

This clonotype has ten or more counts. A library prepared for alpha chains yielded this beta chain as an off-target read; its size is of little meaning. The rearrangement joins TRBV29-1 to TRBJ2-4; 8 bases are shared with TRBD1. CDR1 is SQVTM, CDR2 ANQGSEA, per germline. The CDR3 consists of 14 residues. V gave up 6 bases and J gave up 4 bases; unmatched junction bases: 8. The CDR3, as DNA: TGCAGCGTCGAAAAACAGGGGGGAAAAAACATTCAGTACTTC. Amino acids: CSVEKQGGKNIQYF.

This clonotype is labeled medium-sized. Found in a library prepared for alpha chains, this beta chain is an off-target read, and its abundance has little meaning. V gene TRBV5-4 combines with J gene TRBJ2-5, with a weak D call TRBD2 (6 bases). The V end was cut by 2 bases, the J end by 3 bases, with 17 bases between. The germline gives CDR1 SGHNT, CDR2 YYREEE (reference sequence). The CDR3 sequence is 16 residues long. The CDR3 DNA sequence: TGTGCCAGCAGCTTCGACGGGCGGGTAGCGGAAGAGACCCAGTACTTC. Amino acid sequence: CASSFDGRVAEETQYF.

This clonotype was recorded at least ten times. With the library built for alpha chains, this beta chain is off target and its frequency is not meaningful. CDR3 in amino acids: CASSLALTYEQYF. The DNA of the CDR3 is TGTGCCAGCAGCTTAGCCCTGACCTACGAGCAGTACTTC. The chain joins TRBV7-2 to TRBJ2-7; no clear D gene. Trimming took 0 bases from V and 2 from J, leaving 5 bases between them. The CDR3 consists of 13 residues. Germline CDR1 and CDR2: SGHTA and FQGNSA.

By share, this clonotype ranks as medium-sized. This beta chain lies outside the target of a library built for alpha chains; its clone size means little. The chain carries TRBV5-1 and TRBJ2-3; TRBD2 matches 14 bases. Germline CDR1 is SGHRS and CDR2 is YFSETQ. The V gene end was trimmed by 4 bases and the J gene end by 5 bases; junction bases not matched to a gene: 6. The length of the CDR3 is 16 residues. The DNA for the CDR3 is TGCGCCAGCAGCATGACTAGCGGGAGGGCCCAAGATACGCAGTATTTT. Residues: CASSMTSGRAQDTQYF.